The 9 T cell receptor beta chains presented below share a single source sample, sequenced in a study of tumor-infiltrating lymphocytes in primary liver carcinoma. Unsorted whole blood yielded the blood RNA, and germline DNA was also extracted. Researchers generated TCR beta cDNA from 500 ng of total RNA, relying on a constant-region primer. Employing slightly modified ARM-PCR, three nested multiplex PCR rounds were run, and these gave rise to the TCR beta libraries. TRBV1-TRBV30 forward primers paired with a C-beta reverse primer were used in the first two PCR rounds, which ran approximately 10 cycles each. MiXCR was run by TCRdb on the multiplex PCR reads, yielding one entry per CDR3 protein. The table records nearly 200,000 distinct CDR3 sequences, about 61% of them present only once. Sequencing input: peripheral blood. Every receptor here comes from a woman between 55 and 75 years old with primary liver carcinoma and hepatitis B virus infection.

Remarks on this clonotype: An end of the junction does not agree with germline; a read error may underlie this. The rearrangement links TRBV4-2 to TRBJ2-1; 7 bases agree with TRBD1. The CDR3 runs to 15 residues. The germline CDR1 and CDR2 sequences are LGHNA and YNFKEQ. The CDR3 DNA reads as TGTGCCAGCAGCCAAGAACAGGGGTCCTACAGTGAGCAGTTCTTC. It specifies CASSQEQGSYSEQFF.

About this clonotype: At one of its ends the junction is not consistent with the germline gene, which may arise from a read error. The chain employs TRBV11-2 and TRBJ2-7; D not certain. This CDR3 has 10 residues. From germline, CDR1 is SGHAT and CDR2 FQNNGV. CDR3: CASSYSEQYF. DNA for the CDR3: TGTGCCAGCAGCTACAGCGAGCAATACTTC.

Note on this clonotype: This may be a read error: a much more frequent sequence differs by one nucleotide. The chain combines TRBV4-1 with TRBJ2-3; TRBD1 matches at 7 bases. Germline trimming cut 2 bases from V and 3 bases from J; bases unmatched to any gene: 8. Germline V gene lookup returns CDR1 MGHRA and CDR2 YSYEKL. The CDR3 runs to 16 residues. CDR3 protein: CASSQIRGQPTDTQYF. In nucleotides, the CDR3 is TGCGCCAGCAGCCAAATTAGGGGGCAGCCGACAGATACGCAGTATTTT.

The V call is TRBV5-1, the J call TRBJ2-3, with unresolved D. This CDR3 region has 16 residues. Between the trimmed V and J ends, which lost 0 bases and 0 bases, there was a span of 11 bases. Germline values: CDR1 SGHRS, CDR2 YFSETQ. CDR3 in DNA: TGCGCCAGCAGCTTGGCCACACAGACTAGCACAGATACGCAGTATTTT. Its protein is CASSLATQTSTDTQYF. Looking up the rest from reference TRBV5-1 and TRBJ2-3 gives the full variable domain: KAGVTQTPRYLIKTRGQQVTLSCSPISGHRSVSWYQQTPGQGLQFLFEYFSETQRNKGNFPGRFSGRQFSNSRSEMNVSTLELGDSALYLCASSLATQTSTDTQYFGPGTRLTVL.

The chain is built from TRBV6-5 and TRBJ2-7, with 8 bases aligning to TRBD2. There are 15 residues in the CDR3. Trimming cost V 5 bases and J 0 bases; bases outside gene matches: 6. Germline V gene data show CDR1 as MNHEY and CDR2 as SVGAGI. CDR3 amino acids: CASSRNSGASYEQYF. The CDR3 DNA follows: TGTGCCAGCAGTAGGAATAGCGGGGCCTCCTACGAGCAGTACTTC.

The CDR3 here is CVRSPRTGLAKNIQYF. The CDR3 nucleotides are TGTGTCAGGAGCCCTCGGACAGGGCTGGCCAAAAACATTCAGTACTTC. The V and J genes are TRBV11-3 and TRBJ2-4, with 8 bases that match TRBD1. CDR1 and CDR2 from the germline V gene are SGHNT and YENEEA. The CDR3 runs 16 residues.

This clonotype has a count of ten or more. The rearrangement joins TRBV29-1 to TRBJ2-3, with 10 bases aligning to TRBD2. The CDR3 length is 13 residues. The ends lost 3 bases at V and 5 bases at J; junction bases unmatched: 2. The germline gives CDR1 SQVTM, CDR2 ANQGSEA. The CDR3: CSVEASGRDTQYF. CDR3 nucleotides: TGCAGCGTTGAGGCTAGCGGGAGAGATACGCAGTATTTT.

Details on this clonotype: This may be a read error, as it is one base from a much larger clone. The rearrangement uses TRBV5-1 and TRBJ1-5; D gene unclear. V was trimmed by 7 bases and J by 7 bases, leaving 15 bases between them. CDR1 and CDR2 from the germline V gene are SGHRS and YFSETQ. This CDR3 spans 13 amino acids. DNA of the CDR3: TGCGCCAGCGGCTCTCTCGGAGGGCAGCCCCAGCATTTT. Amino acids: CASGSLGGQPQHF. The full variable domain, its missing parts supplied by reference TRBV5-1 and TRBJ1-5, is KAGVTQTPRYLIKTRGQQVTLSCSPISGHRSVSWYQQTPGQGLQFLFEYFSETQRNKGNFPGRFSGRQFSNSRSEMNVSTLELGDSALYLCASGSLGGQPQHFGDGTRLSIL.

The gene calls are TRBV29-1 and TRBJ1-5, with D possibly TRBD1 on 6 matching bases. CDR3 size: 13 residues. Between the trimmed V and J ends, which lost 8 bases and 4 bases, there was a span of 15 bases. The germline CDR1 and CDR2 sequences are SQVTM and ANQGSEA. The CDR3 region is CSTGGGANQPQHF. The CDR3 DNA is TGCAGCACCGGAGGGGGAGCGAATCAGCCCCAGCATTTT. The whole variable domain, remainder taken from reference TRBV29-1 and TRBJ1-5, is SAVISQKPSRDICQRGTSLTIQCQVDSQVTMMFWYRQQPGQSLTLIATANQGSEATYESGFVIDKFPISRPNLTFSTLTVSNMSPEDSSIYLCSTGGGANQPQHFGDGTRLSIL.